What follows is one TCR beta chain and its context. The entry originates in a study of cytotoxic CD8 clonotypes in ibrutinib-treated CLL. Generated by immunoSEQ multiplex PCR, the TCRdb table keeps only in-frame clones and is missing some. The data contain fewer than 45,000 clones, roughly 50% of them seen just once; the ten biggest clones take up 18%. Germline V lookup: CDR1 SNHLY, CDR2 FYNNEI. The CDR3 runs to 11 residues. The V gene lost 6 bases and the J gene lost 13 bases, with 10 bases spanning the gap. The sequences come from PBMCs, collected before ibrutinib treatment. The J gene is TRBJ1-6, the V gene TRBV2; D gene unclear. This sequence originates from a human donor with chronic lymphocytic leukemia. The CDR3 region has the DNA TGTGCCAGCAGAGAGAATGAGCCCCTCCACTTT. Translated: CASRENEPLHF. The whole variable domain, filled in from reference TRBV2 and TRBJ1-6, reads EPEVTQTPSHQVTQMGQEVILRCVPISNHLYFYWYRQILGQKVEFLVSFYNNEISEKSEIFDDQFSVERPDGSNFTLKIRSTKLEDSAMYFCASRENEPLHFGNGTRLTVT.